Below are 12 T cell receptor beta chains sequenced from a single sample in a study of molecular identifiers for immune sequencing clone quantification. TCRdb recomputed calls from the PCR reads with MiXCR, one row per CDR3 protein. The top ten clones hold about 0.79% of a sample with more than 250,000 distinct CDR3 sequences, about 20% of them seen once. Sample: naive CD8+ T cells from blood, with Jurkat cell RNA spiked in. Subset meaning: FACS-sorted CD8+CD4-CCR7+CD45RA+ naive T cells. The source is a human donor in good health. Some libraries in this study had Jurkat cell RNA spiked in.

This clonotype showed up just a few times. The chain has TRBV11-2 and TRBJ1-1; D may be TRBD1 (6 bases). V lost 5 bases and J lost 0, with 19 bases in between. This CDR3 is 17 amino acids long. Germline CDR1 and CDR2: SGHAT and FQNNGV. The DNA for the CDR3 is TGTGCCAGCAGCGCCAGGGGACTGCTAGATTTGAACACTGAAGCTTTCTTT. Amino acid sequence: CASSARGLLDLNTEAFF.

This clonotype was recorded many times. CDR3: CASSSAGGPGVQYF. Here the CDR3 DNA reads TGTGCCAGCAGTTCCGCGGGAGGCCCTGGGGTGCAGTACTTC. The chain has TRBV12-3 or TRBV12-4 and TRBJ2-7, with 8 bases lining up with TRBD2. The CDR3 runs 14 residues. Germline trimming cut 4 bases from V and 9 bases from J; bases unmatched to any gene: 11.

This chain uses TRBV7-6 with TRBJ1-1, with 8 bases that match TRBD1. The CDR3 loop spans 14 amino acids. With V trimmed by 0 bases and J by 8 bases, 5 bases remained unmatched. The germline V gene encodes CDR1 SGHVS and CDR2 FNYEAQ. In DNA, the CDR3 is TGTGCCAGCAGCTTAGCGCGCACAGGGGGAGAAGCTTTCTTT. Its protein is CASSLARTGGEAFF.

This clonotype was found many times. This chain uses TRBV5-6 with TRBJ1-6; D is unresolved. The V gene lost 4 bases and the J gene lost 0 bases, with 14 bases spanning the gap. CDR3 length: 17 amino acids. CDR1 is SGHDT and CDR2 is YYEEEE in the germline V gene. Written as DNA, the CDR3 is TGTGCCAGCAGCAGGACTTCTCCGAGCTCCTATAATTCACCCCTCCACTTT. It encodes CASSRTSPSSYNSPLHF.

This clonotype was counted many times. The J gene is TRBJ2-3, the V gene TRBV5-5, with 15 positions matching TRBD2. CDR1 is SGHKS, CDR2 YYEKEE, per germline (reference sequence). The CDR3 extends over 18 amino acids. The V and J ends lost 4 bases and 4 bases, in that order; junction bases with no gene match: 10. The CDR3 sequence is CASSPGLAGGPGSDTQYF. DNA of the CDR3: TGTGCCAGCAGCCCAGGACTAGCGGGAGGGCCTGGCTCAGATACGCAGTATTTT.

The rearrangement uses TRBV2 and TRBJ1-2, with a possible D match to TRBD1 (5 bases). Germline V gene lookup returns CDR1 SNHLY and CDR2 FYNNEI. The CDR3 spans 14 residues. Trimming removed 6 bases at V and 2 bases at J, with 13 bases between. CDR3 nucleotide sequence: TGTGCCAGCAGGGGGGACGGGGCCAACTATGGCTACACCTTC. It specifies CASRGDGANYGYTF.

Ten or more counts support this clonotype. The CDR3 DNA is TGTGCCAGCAGTTTAGGCAGTAACAAAAACATTCAGTACTTC. Translated, it gives CASSLGSNKNIQYF. V is TRBV12-3 or TRBV12-4 and J is TRBJ2-4; D not certain. The ends were cut back, 1 base at V and 3 bases at J, with 7 bases in the middle. The CDR3 loop spans 14 amino acids.

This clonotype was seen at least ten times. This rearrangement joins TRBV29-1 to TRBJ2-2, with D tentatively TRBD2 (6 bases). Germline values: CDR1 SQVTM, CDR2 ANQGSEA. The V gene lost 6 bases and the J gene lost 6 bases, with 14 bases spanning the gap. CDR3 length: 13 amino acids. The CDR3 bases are TGCAGCGTGGGGGACTGGGGATCCGGGGAGCTGTTTTTT. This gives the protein CSVGDWGSGELFF.

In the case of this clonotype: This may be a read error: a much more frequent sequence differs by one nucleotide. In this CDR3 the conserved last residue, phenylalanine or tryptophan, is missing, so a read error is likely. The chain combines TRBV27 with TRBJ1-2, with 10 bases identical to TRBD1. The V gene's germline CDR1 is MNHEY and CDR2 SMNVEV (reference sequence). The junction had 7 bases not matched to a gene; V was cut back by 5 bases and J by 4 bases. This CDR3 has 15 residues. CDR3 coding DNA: TGTGCCAGCAGTCCCCGGACAGGGGGAAGCTATGGCTACACCCTC. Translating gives CASSPRTGGSYGYTL.

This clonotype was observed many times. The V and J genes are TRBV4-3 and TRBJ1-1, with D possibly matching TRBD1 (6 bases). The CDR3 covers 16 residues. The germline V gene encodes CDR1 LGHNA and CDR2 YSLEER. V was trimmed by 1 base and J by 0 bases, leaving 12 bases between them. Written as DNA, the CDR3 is TGCGCCAGCAGCCAAGGCGCAGGGGCCCTGAACACTGAAGCTTTCTTT. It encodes CASSQGAGALNTEAFF.

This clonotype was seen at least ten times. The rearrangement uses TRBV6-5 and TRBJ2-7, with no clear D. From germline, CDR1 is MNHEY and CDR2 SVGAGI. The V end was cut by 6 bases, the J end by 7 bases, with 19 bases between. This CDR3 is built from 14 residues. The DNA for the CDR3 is TGTGCCAGCAGCAACTCCGGGCCCTTGGGGGAGCAGTACTTC. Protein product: CASSNSGPLGEQYF.

The CDR3 nucleotides read TGTGCCAGTAGTCGGGCAGGGACCTACAATGAGCAGTTCTTC. This translates into CASSRAGTYNEQFF. The chain recombines TRBV19 with TRBJ2-1; D possibly corresponds to TRBD1 (5 bases). CDR3 length equals 14 residues. V was pared by 5 bases and J by 2 bases, with 10 bases between. Germline lookup yields CDR1 LNHDA and CDR2 SQIVND (reference sequence).